The rows below give T cell receptor beta chains drawn from one sample of a study of HIV-infected children after antiretroviral therapy interruption. One entry per CDR3 protein, called by TCRdb with MiXCR from the 3' RACE reads. The table lists approximately 89,000 distinct CDR3 sequences, 5.5% to 8.5% of them singletons. This specimen consisted of CD45RA+ CD4+ T cells from PBMCs, pooled from several time points, obtained from a donor given antiretroviral therapy, either interrupted or continuous. The receptors stem from a pool of human donors with HIV. The CDR3 runs from the conserved cysteine through the conserved F or W. D genes are given only for firm matches. The listing skips clone size in some rows; elsewhere it reads once, few, many or a size class.

- 15 TRBJ2-5 TRBV6-1 many TGTGCCAGCAGTCCCGCCAGCGCCCGAAAAGAGACCCAGTACTTC CASSPASARKETQYF
- 15 TRBJ1-1 TRBV7-9 many TGTGCCAGCAGTTATCAGGGTCGCGAGTACACTGAAGCTTTCTTT CASSYQGREYTEAFF
TRBD1 16 TRBJ1-6 TRBV27 few TGTGCCAGCAGTAACCACAGGGGGCTGGGCAATTCACCCCTCCACTTT CASSNHRGLGNSPLHF
- 14 TRBJ2-3 TRBV10-3 many TGTGCCGTCCGAGCACAGGAGCCCACAGATACGCAGTATTTT CAVRAQEPTDTQYF
- 14 TRBJ1-1 TRBV20-1 - TGCAGTGCCAGTGGGACGTTCCGAGATACTGAAGCTTTCTTT CSASGTFRDTEAFF
TRBD1 15 TRBJ1-1 TRBV28 many TGTGCCAGCAGTTTAAGGCAGGGGGGTGTCACTGAAGCTTTCTTT CASSLRQGGVTEAFF
- 12 TRBJ2-3 TRBV10-3 few TGTGCCATCAGTGAGGTGGAGGATACGCAGTATTTT CAISEVEDTQYF
- 12 TRBJ2-7 TRBV3-1 - TGTGCCAGCAGCGCGGTAGCGTTCGAGCAGTACTTC CASSAVAFEQYF
- 13 TRBJ1-1 TRBV5-4 many TGTGCCGCCAGTGGGGGCTGGGGCACTGAAGCTTTCTTT CAASGGWGTEAFF
TRBD2 16 TRBJ2-5 TRBV5-4 few TGTGCCAGCAGCTTGCCCATAGCGGGGGGCGGAGAGACCCAGTACTTC CASSLPIAGGGETQYF
- 15 TRBJ1-2 TRBV7-2 many TGTGCCAGCAGCTTAGTTTTGGGGACTAACTATGGCTACACCTTC CASSLVLGTNYGYTF
- 13 TRBJ2-1 TRBV6-5 many TGTGCCAGCAGACGGGGCTTAGATAATGAGCAGTTCTTC CASRRGLDNEQFF
- 15 TRBJ2-2 TRBV19 many TGTGCCATTTCTATGGCGTCTAGGAACACCGGGGAGCTGTTTTTT CAISMASRNTGELFF
- 15 TRBJ1-1 TRBV5-1 - TGCGCCAGCAGCCCTCCGGCGGTCGGGCACACTGAAGCTTTCTTT CASSPPAVGHTEAFF
TRBD1 16 TRBJ1-2 TRBV7-9 - TGTGCCAGCAACCTTTCTTGGGACAGTGAAAGATATGGCTACACCTTC CASNLSWDSERYGYTF
- 17 TRBJ1-6 TRBV7-2 many TGTGCCAGCAGCCCAGGACGTGGGAGCTCCTATAATTCACCCCTCCACTTT CASSPGRGSSYNSPLHF
- 13 TRBJ2-7 TRBV5-1 - TGCGCCAGCAGCTTTAACTGGGGGGACGAGCAGTACTTC CASSFNWGDEQYF
- 15 TRBJ2-1 TRBV2 many TGTGCCAGCAGTGAGCGAGGGCTGACCTACAATGAGCAGTTCTTC CASSERGLTYNEQFF
- 14 TRBJ2-7 TRBV7-2 - TGTGCCAGCAGCTTATTGAGCGGGTCTTACGAGCAGTACTTC CASSLLSGSYEQYF